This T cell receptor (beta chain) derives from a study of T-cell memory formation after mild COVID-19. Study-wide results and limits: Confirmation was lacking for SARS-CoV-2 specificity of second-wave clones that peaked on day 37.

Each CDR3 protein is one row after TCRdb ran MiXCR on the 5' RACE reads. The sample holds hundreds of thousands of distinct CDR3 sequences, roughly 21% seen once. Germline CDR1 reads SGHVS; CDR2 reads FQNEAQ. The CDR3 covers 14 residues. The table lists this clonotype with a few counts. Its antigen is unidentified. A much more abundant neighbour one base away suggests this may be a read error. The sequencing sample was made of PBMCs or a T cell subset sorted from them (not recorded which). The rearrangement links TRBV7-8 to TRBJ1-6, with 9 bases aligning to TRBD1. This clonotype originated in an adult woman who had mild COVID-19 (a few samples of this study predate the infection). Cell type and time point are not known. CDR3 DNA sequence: TGTGCCAGCAGCTCGGGGACAGGGAATTCACCCCTCCAATTT. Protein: CASSSGTGNSPLQF.